Listed below are T cell receptor beta chains from one sample, sequenced in a study of molecular identifiers for immune sequencing clone quantification. A single record per CDR3 protein comes from TCRdb applying MiXCR to the PCR reads. The data show more than 450,000 distinct CDR3 sequences, less than 30% seen once. The sequenced material came from naive CD8+ T cells from blood, with Jurkat cell RNA spiked in. These TCRs come from a human donor in good health. Some libraries in this study had Jurkat cell RNA spiked in. Both conserved end residues are part of each CDR3. A D gene is named only where the DNA matches it firmly. Only some rows state a clone size, as once, few, many or a class for expanded clones.

clone size: many
J gene: TRBJ1-1
V gene: TRBV24-1
D gene: TRBD1
CDR3 DNA: TGTGCCACCAGTGAAGGGACAGATGAAGCTTTCTTT
CDR3 protein: CATSEGTDEAFF

clone size: few
J gene: TRBJ1-1
V gene: TRBV13
D gene: NA
CDR3 DNA: TGTGCCAGCAGCGCCTCAGTTTTAAACACTGAAGCTTTCTTT
CDR3 protein: CASSASVLNTEAFF

clone size: NA
J gene: TRBJ2-2
V gene: TRBV27
D gene: TRBD2
CDR3 DNA: TGTGCCAGCAGTACGTGGGGGGGAACCGGGGAGCTGTTTTTT
CDR3 protein: CASSTWGGTGELFF

clone size: few
J gene: TRBJ2-1
V gene: TRBV6-5
D gene: TRBD1
CDR3 DNA: TGTGCCAGCACATCCCGGGACAGCTCCTACAATGAGCAGTTCTTC
CDR3 protein: CASTSRDSSYNEQFF

clone size: NA
J gene: TRBJ2-1
V gene: TRBV10-3
D gene: TRBD2
CDR3 DNA: TGTGCCATCAGTGAAAACGCCGGGACTAGTTTCGTTGAGCAGTTCTTC
CDR3 protein: CAISENAGTSFVEQFF

clone size: many
J gene: TRBJ1-1
V gene: TRBV6-6
D gene: NA
CDR3 DNA: TGTGCCAGCAGTTACGTCAGGATTAACACTGAAGCTTTCTTT
CDR3 protein: CASSYVRINTEAFF

clone size: few
J gene: TRBJ2-5
V gene: TRBV18
D gene: NA
CDR3 DNA: TGTGCCAGCTCACCACCTATGCAAGAGACCCAGTACTTC
CDR3 protein: CASSPPMQETQYF

clone size: many
J gene: TRBJ2-7
V gene: TRBV7-9
D gene: NA
CDR3 DNA: TGTGCCAGCAGCCCACCAGTCCGCTACGAGCAGTACTTC
CDR3 protein: CASSPPVRYEQYF

clone size: NA
J gene: TRBJ2-1
V gene: TRBV12-3/TRBV12-4
D gene: NA
CDR3 DNA: TGTGCCAGCAGGCAAGGACCTGCCGACAATGAGCAGTTCTTC
CDR3 protein: CASRQGPADNEQFF

clone size: many
J gene: TRBJ2-5
V gene: TRBV2
D gene: NA
CDR3 DNA: TGTGCCAGCAGTGACAATCCAGCCCAGACCCAGTACTTC
CDR3 protein: CASSDNPAQTQYF

clone size: many
J gene: TRBJ1-2
V gene: TRBV5-6
D gene: NA
CDR3 DNA: TGTGCCAGCAGCTTGGAGCAGAATATCTATGGCTACACCTTC
CDR3 protein: CASSLEQNIYGYTF

clone size: many
J gene: TRBJ2-7
V gene: TRBV4-3
D gene: NA
CDR3 DNA: TGCGCCAGCAGCCAGTCCCGGAGCTCCTACGAGCAGTACTTC
CDR3 protein: CASSQSRSSYEQYF

clone size: NA
J gene: TRBJ1-5
V gene: TRBV6-2/TRBV6-3
D gene: NA
CDR3 DNA: TGTGCCAGCAGACTACCAGGGTTAACGGGTCAGCCCCAGCATTTT
CDR3 protein: CASRLPGLTGQPQHF

clone size: many
J gene: TRBJ2-7
V gene: TRBV7-6
D gene: NA
CDR3 DNA: TGTGCCAGCAGCCCCCGCCGGAATGCGTTTGGGGCCGAGCAGTACTTC
CDR3 protein: CASSPRRNAFGAEQYF